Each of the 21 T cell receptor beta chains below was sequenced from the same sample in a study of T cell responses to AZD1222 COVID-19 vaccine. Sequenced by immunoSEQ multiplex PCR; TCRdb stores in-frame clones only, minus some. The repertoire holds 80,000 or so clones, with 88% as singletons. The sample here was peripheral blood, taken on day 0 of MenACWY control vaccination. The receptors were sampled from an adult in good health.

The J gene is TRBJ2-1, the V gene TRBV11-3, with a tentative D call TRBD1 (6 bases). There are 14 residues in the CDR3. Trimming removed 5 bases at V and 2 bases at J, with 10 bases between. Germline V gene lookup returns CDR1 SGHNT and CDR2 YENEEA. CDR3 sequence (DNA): TGTGCCAGCAGCCCCGGACAGACCTACAATGAGCAGTTCTTC. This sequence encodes CASSPGQTYNEQFF. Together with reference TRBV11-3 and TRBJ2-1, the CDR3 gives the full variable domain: EAGVVQSPRYKIIEKKQPVAFWCNPISGHNTLYWYLQNLGQGPELLIRYENEEAVDDSQLPKDRFSAERLKGVDSTLKIQPAELGDSAVYLCASSPGQTYNEQFFGPGTRLTVL.

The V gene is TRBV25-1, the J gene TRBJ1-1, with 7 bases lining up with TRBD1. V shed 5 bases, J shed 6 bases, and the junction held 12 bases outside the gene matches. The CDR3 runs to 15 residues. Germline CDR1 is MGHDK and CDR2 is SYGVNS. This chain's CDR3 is CASSPQGGAAAEAFF. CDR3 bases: TGTGCCAGCAGTCCCCAGGGGGGGGCCGCCGCTGAAGCTTTCTTT.

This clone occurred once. The CDR3 nucleotides read TGCGCCAGCAGCTTGGCGGCAGACTATGGCTACACCTTC. Encoded protein: CASSLAADYGYTF. The chain couples TRBV5-1 to TRBJ1-2; no firm D call. Germline loops: CDR1 SGHRS, CDR2 YFSETQ. CDR3 length equals 13 residues. V lost 0 bases and J lost 3, with 6 bases in between.

The CDR3 here is CASSPVGTDGSPLHF. Written as DNA, the CDR3 is TGCGCCAGCAGCCCGGTCGGGACAGACGGTTCACCCCTCCACTTT. This sequence joins TRBV5-1 and TRBJ1-6; 7 nucleotides align to TRBD1. CDR1 and CDR2 (germline): SGHRS, YFSETQ. The CDR3 is 15 residues long. V was clipped by 4 bases and J by 9 bases; unmatched bases: 10.

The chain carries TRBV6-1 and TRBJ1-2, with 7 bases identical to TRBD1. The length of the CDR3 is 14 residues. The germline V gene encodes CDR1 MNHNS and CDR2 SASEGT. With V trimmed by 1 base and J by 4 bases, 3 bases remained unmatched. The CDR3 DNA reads TGTGCCAGCAGTGAAGTTAACAGGGGCTATGGCTACACCTTC. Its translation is CASSEVNRGYGYTF.

DNA of the CDR3: TGTGCCAGCAGCTTGGGCGGGGACTCCTACAATGAGCAGTTCTTC. Translation gives CASSLGGDSYNEQFF. The chain joins TRBV5-4 to TRBJ2-1; D perhaps matches TRBD2 (6 bases). CDR1 is SGHNT and CDR2 is YYREEE in the germline V gene (reference sequence). V was pared by 0 bases and J by 0 bases, with 7 bases between. CDR3 size: 15 residues. Complete variable domain (other parts from reference TRBV5-4 and TRBJ2-1): ETGVTQSPTHLIKTRGQQVTLRCSSQSGHNTVSWYQQALGQGPQFIFQYYREEENGRGNFPPRFSGLQFPNYSSELNVNALELDDSALYLCASSLGGDSYNEQFFGPGTRLTVL.

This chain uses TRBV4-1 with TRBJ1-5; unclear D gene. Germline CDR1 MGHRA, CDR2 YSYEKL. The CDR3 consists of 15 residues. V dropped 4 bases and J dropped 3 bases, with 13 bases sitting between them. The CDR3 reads CASSPRTLDNQPQHF. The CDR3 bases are TGCGCCAGCAGCCCTCGTACACTGGACAATCAGCCCCAGCATTTT.

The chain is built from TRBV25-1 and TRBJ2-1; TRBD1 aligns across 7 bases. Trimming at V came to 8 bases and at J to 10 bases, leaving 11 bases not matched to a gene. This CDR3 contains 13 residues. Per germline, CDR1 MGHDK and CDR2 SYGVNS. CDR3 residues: CASQTYRGGEQFF. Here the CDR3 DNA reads TGTGCCAGCCAAACCTACAGGGGTGGGGAGCAGTTCTTC.

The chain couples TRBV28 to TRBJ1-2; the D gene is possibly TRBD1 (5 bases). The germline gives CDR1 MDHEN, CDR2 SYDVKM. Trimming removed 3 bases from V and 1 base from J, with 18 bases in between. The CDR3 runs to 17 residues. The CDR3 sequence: CASSLVDQGDINYGYTF. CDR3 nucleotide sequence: TGTGCCAGCAGTTTGGTGGACCAGGGAGATATTAACTATGGCTACACCTTC.

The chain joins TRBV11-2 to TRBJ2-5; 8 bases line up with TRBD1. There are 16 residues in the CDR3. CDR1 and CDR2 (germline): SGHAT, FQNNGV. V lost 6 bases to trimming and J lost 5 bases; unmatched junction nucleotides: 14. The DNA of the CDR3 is TGTGCCAGCAGTACCAGGACAGGGTGGGGTTGGGAGACCCAGTACTTC. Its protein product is CASSTRTGWGWETQYF.

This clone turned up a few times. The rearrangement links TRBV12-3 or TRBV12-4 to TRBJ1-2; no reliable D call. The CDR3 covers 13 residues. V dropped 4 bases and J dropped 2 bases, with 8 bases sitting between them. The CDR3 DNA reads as TGTGCCAGCAGTTCTCGCAGAAACTATGGCTACACCTTC. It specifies CASSSRRNYGYTF.

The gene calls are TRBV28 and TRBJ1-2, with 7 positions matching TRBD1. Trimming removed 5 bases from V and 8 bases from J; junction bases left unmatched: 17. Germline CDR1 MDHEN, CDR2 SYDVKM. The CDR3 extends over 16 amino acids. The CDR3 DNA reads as TGTGCCAGCAGTCCCACAGGGGTCCAGGGGTTTAGGGGCTACACCTTC. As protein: CASSPTGVQGFRGYTF.

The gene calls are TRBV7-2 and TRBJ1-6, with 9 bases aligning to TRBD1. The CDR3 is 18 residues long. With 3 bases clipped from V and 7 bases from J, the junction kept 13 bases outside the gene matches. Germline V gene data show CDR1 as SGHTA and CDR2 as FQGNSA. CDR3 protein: CASSLNPGTGRRNSPLHF. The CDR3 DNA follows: TGTGCCAGCAGCTTGAACCCCGGGACAGGGAGGAGAAATTCACCCCTCCACTTT.

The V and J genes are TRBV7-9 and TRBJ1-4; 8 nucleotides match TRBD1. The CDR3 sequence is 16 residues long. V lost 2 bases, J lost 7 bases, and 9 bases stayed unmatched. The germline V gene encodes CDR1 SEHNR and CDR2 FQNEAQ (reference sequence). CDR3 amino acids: CASSLPSGQGTEKLFF. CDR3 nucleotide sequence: TGTGCCAGCAGCTTACCCTCTGGACAGGGCACTGAAAAACTGTTTTTT.

Here the CDR3 reads CASSMRQGLNTEAFF. CDR3 coding DNA: TGTGCCAGCAGCATGAGACAGGGGCTGAACACTGAAGCTTTCTTT. The chain uses TRBV5-5 and TRBJ1-1; TRBD1 aligns across 8 bases. The germline V gene encodes CDR1 SGHKS and CDR2 YYEKEE (reference sequence). The V gene end was trimmed by 4 bases and the J gene end by 0 bases; junction bases not matched to a gene: 5. This CDR3 has 15 amino acids. Full variable domain (remainder filled in from reference TRBV5-5 and TRBJ1-1): DAGVTQSPTHLIKTRGQQVTLRCSPISGHKSVSWYQQVLGQGPQFIFQYYEKEERGRGNFPDRFSARQFPNYSSELNVNALLLGDSALYLCASSMRQGLNTEAFFGQGTRLTVV.

Here the CDR3 reads CASSEVRGAGYTF. The CDR3 coding sequence is TGTGCCAGCAGTGAAGTGCGGGGAGCTGGCTACACCTTC. The chain has TRBV6-4 and TRBJ1-2; D is uncertain. V shed 3 bases and J shed 7 bases, with 12 bases lying between them. Looked up from germline, CDR1 is MRHNA and CDR2 is SNTAGT. The CDR3 covers 13 residues.

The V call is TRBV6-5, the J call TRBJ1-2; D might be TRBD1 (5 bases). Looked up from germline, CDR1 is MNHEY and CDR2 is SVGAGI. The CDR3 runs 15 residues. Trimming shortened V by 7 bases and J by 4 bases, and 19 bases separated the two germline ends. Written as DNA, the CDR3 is TGTGCCAGCACGCCAGCAGGGAATGGGATCTATGGCTACACCTTC. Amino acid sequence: CASTPAGNGIYGYTF.

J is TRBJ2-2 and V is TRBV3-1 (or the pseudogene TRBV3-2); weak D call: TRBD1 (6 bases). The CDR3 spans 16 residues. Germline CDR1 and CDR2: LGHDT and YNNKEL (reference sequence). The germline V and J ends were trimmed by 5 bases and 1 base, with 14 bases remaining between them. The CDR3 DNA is TGTGCCAGCAGCTCCTATTCGACAGGGAACACCGGGGAGCTGTTTTTT. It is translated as CASSSYSTGNTGELFF.

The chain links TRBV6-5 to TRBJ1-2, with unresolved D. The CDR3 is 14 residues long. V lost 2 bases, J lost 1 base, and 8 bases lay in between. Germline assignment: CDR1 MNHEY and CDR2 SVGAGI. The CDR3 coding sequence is TGTGCCAGCAGTTACAGGAGACTTAACTATGGCTACACCTTC. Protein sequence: CASSYRRLNYGYTF.

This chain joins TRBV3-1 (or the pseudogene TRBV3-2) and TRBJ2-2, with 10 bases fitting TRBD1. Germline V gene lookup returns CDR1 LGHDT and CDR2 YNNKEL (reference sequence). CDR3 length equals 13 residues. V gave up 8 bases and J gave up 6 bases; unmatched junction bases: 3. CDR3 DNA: TGTGCCAGCGGAGGGACAGGGGCCGGGGAGCTGTTTTTT. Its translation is CASGGTGAGELFF.

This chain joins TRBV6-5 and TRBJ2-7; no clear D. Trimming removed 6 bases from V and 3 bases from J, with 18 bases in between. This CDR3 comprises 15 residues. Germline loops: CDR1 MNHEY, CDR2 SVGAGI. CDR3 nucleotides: TGTGCCAGCAGGGAGACGTCCGGCGGCGTCTACGAGCAGTACTTC. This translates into CASRETSGGVYEQYF.